This is a list of T cell receptor beta chains from one sample in a study of cytotoxic CD8 clonotypes in ibrutinib-treated CLL. Using immunoSEQ multiplex PCR, the repertoire was profiled, and TCRdb retains in-frame clones only, with some absent. The sample records approximately 330,000 clones, almost 80% being singletons. The starting material was PBMCs, obtained before ibrutinib treatment. These receptors originate from a human donor with chronic lymphocytic leukemia. Each CDR3 is given with its conserved first and last residue. A D gene is named only where the DNA matches it firmly. Where a row states a size, it is once, few, many or the class of an expanded clone; other rows omit it.

TGTGCCAGCAGCCGACACAGACTTAACACTGAAGCTTTCTTT CASSRHRLNTEAFF TRBV5-8 NA NA TRBJ1-1
TGCGCCAGCAGCCAAGAATGGGGCACCGGGGAGCTGTTTTTT CASSQEWGTGELFF TRBV4-3 NA few TRBJ2-2
TGTGCCAGCAGCCCCTACAGGGGGAGCACAGATACGCAGTATTTT CASSPYRGSTDTQYF TRBV14 TRBD1 NA TRBJ2-3
TGTGCCAGCAGCCCAGTACAGGGACCTATCGAGCAGTACTTC CASSPVQGPIEQYF TRBV5-5 NA NA TRBJ2-7
TGTGCCAGCAGTTTATTCCCGGAGGGGGGTTTTTCGGGCGAGCAGTACTTC CASSLFPEGGFSGEQYF TRBV28 NA NA TRBJ2-7
TGTGCCAGCAGTGAACCCCCTAGCGGGAGGTACAATGAGCAGTTCTTC CASSEPPSGRYNEQFF TRBV6-1 TRBD2 NA TRBJ2-1
TGTGCCAGCAGCCAAATTTCGGGGGCAGCCACCGGGGAGCTGTTTTTT CASSQISGAATGELFF TRBV14 NA NA TRBJ2-2
TGTGCCACCAGCAGAGATAGAAGGACTAGCACGAATGAGCAGTTCTTC CATSRDRRTSTNEQFF TRBV15 TRBD2 NA TRBJ2-1
TGTGCCAGCAGCCGGGGACTAGCGGGAGCGGGATACGAGCAGTACTTC CASSRGLAGAGYEQYF TRBV11-2 TRBD2 NA TRBJ2-7
TGTGCCATCACCGCCGACAGGGGATCCTATGGCTACACCTTC CAITADRGSYGYTF TRBV10-3 TRBD1 few TRBJ1-2
TGTGCCAGCAGCTTAGAGGGGTCGGGTCAGCCCCAGCATTTT CASSLEGSGQPQHF TRBV7-9 NA few TRBJ1-5
TGTGCCAGCAGCTTACTGGACGAGAGCTCCTACAATGAGCAGTTCTTC CASSLLDESSYNEQFF TRBV7-9 NA NA TRBJ2-1
TGTGCCAGCAGGGCAAGGGGGGCGCAGAGCGAGCAGTACTTC CASRARGAQSEQYF TRBV28 NA NA TRBJ2-7
TGTGCCAGCAGCGGGGGGTCGGGTACCGCTGAAGCTTTCTTT CASSGGSGTAEAFF TRBV7-9 NA NA TRBJ1-1
TGTGCCAGCAGCTCCCGAGACAATGAGCAGTTCTTC CASSSRDNEQFF TRBV7-3 NA NA TRBJ2-1
TGTGCCAGCAGTGGCTACAAAAACATTCAGTACTTC CASSGYKNIQYF TRBV27 NA NA TRBJ2-4
TGCGCCAGCAGCCCGCGAACAGTGGGCCGGAACACTGAAGCTTTCTTT CASSPRTVGRNTEAFF TRBV4-3 NA NA TRBJ1-1
TGTGCCAGTAGTGAAACCAGGGATCACAATGAGCAGTTCTTC CASSETRDHNEQFF TRBV19 NA NA TRBJ2-1
TGTGCCGCACAGCGGGGCCGTTACGAGCAGTACTTC CAAQRGRYEQYF TRBV2 TRBD2 once TRBJ2-7
TGTGCCAGCTCACCCTACGGGAGCGGATACGAGCAGTACTTC CASSPYGSGYEQYF TRBV18 NA NA TRBJ2-7
TGTGCCAGCACGGGACTAGCGGGAGGTTGGATGAGGAATGAGCAGTTCTTC CASTGLAGGWMRNEQFF TRBV19 TRBD2 once TRBJ2-1
TGTGCCAGCAGTTCAGCAGTTCCGTTGCCTGGGGCCAACGTCCTGACTTTC CASSSAVPLPGANVLTF TRBV27 NA once TRBJ2-6
TGTGCCAGCAGCTTGACTAGCGGGAGCGTCTACAATGAGCAGTTCTTC CASSLTSGSVYNEQFF TRBV11-3 TRBD2 once TRBJ2-1
TGTGCCAGCTCTCGGTCGGGTAACCAAGAGACCCAGTACTTC CASSRSGNQETQYF TRBV5-4 NA NA TRBJ2-5
TGTGCCAGAACCACGGAGTCCACAGATACGCAGTATTTT CARTTESTDTQYF TRBV21-1 NA NA TRBJ2-3
TGCGCCAGCAGCGGCTATGGACAGGAGTTTAACATGAACACTGAAGCTTTCTTT CASSGYGQEFNMNTEAFF TRBV5-1 TRBD1 NA TRBJ1-1
TGTGCCAGCAGCCGGCGGGGCATCCGGGGGCTTAATGAGCAGTTCTTC CASSRRGIRGLNEQFF TRBV5-8 NA NA TRBJ2-1
TGTGCCACCTCCCAAAGGGACAGGTCCACCGGGGAGCTGTTTTTT CATSQRDRSTGELFF TRBV10-3 TRBD1 NA TRBJ2-2
TGCGCCAGCAGCTTGACCAGGGGCGGCTCCTACGAGCAGTACTTC CASSLTRGGSYEQYF TRBV5-1 NA NA TRBJ2-7
TGTGCCAGCAGTTTAACCCCTAACAGGGAAGTTAGGCAGCCCCAGCATTTT CASSLTPNREVRQPQHF TRBV27 NA NA TRBJ1-5
TGTGCCATCAGTGAGTCCGCCGAGCAGTACTTC CAISESAEQYF TRBV10-3 NA few TRBJ2-7
TGCAGCGTTCCAGTTCCCGGAGATACGCAGTATTTT CSVPVPGDTQYF TRBV29-1 NA NA TRBJ2-3
TGTGCCAGCAGCATCACCGGGACTAGCAGCCACAATGAGCAGTTCTTC CASSITGTSSHNEQFF TRBV7-9 TRBD2 NA TRBJ2-1
TGTGCCAGCTCACCACCTTCAGCCTCCTACGAGCAGTACTTC CASSPPSASYEQYF TRBV18 NA NA TRBJ2-7
TGCGCCAGCAGTTTCAGAAATGAGCAGTTCTTC CASSFRNEQFF TRBV4-1 NA NA TRBJ2-1
TGTGCCAGCAGCCGAAACGGACAGGGTTATAATCAGCCCCAGCATTTT CASSRNGQGYNQPQHF TRBV27 TRBD1 NA TRBJ1-5
TGTGCCAGCAAGAACAGGGAAGGCTACACCTTC CASKNREGYTF TRBV6-5 NA NA TRBJ1-2
TGTGCCAGCACCCGAGGCCCCGGGGGACAAGCTTTCTTT CASTRGPGGQAFF TRBV6-5 NA NA TRBJ1-1
TGTGCCAGCAGCGTAGGAGGGCTAGCGGGAGTGTATGAGACCCAGTACTTC CASSVGGLAGVYETQYF TRBV9 TRBD2 NA TRBJ2-5
TGTGCCAGCAGTGACGCGGGCATATACAATGAGCAGTTCTTC CASSDAGIYNEQFF TRBV6-1 NA NA TRBJ2-1
TGTGCCAGCAGTCGAGGGCTTCGCGAGCAGTACTTC CASSRGLREQYF TRBV6-5 NA few TRBJ2-7
TGTGCCACCAGCAGAGATCCGTTCCGAAATGAAAAACTGTTTTTT CATSRDPFRNEKLFF TRBV15 NA NA TRBJ1-4
TGTGCCAGCAGTGACTCCTGGGGGCGGGGTACGCAGTATTTT CASSDSWGRGTQYF TRBV6-4 NA NA TRBJ2-3
TGTGCCAGCAGTTACGCGGTAGCGGGAGGCACCGGGGAGCTGTTTTTT CASSYAVAGGTGELFF TRBV6-6 TRBD2 NA TRBJ2-2
TGTGCCAGCAGTTACTCGCGGCAGAGGTACGAGCAGTACTTC CASSYSRQRYEQYF TRBV6-5 NA NA TRBJ2-7
TGTGCCTGGGGGATGAACACTGAAGCTTTCTTT CAWGMNTEAFF TRBV30 NA NA TRBJ1-1
TGTGCCAGCACCGAAGGCTGGGGGGGCTACACCTTC CASTEGWGGYTF TRBV6-5 NA NA TRBJ1-2
TGTGCCAGCAGCTTAGAGGGCCATCCCAGCACAGATACGCAGTATTTT CASSLEGHPSTDTQYF TRBV7-6 NA NA TRBJ2-3
TGTGCCAGCAGCTCGTCTAGTACTGGGGCCAACGTCCTGACTTTC CASSSSSTGANVLTF TRBV7-3 NA NA TRBJ2-6
TGCGCCAGCAGGCACTTGACGGATCACGAGCAGGAAGCTTTCTTT CASRHLTDHEQEAFF TRBV5-1 NA NA TRBJ1-1
TGTGCCTGGAGTGGGGGAGGGTCTATACGAAAACTGTTTTTT CAWSGGGSIRKLFF TRBV30 NA NA TRBJ1-4
TGTGCCAGCAGCTTGTACATTGTTCGGGTGCGCAGCTATGGCTACACCTTC CASSLYIVRVRSYGYTF TRBV5-6 NA NA TRBJ1-2